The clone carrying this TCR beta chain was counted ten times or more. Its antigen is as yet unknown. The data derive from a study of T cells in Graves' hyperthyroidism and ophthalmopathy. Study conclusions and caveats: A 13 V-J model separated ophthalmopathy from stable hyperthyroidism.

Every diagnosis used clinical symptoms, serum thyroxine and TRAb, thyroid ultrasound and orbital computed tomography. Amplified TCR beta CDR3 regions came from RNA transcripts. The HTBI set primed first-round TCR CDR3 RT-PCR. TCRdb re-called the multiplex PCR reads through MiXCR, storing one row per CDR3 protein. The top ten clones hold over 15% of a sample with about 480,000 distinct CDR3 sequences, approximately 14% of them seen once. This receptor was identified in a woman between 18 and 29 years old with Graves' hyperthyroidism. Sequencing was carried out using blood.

CDR3 bases: TGCAGTGCTATAACCCGGGACCATAGAAATGAGCAGTTCTTC. This codes for CSAITRDHRNEQFF. V usage is TRBV20-1 and J usage is TRBJ2-1; D might be TRBD1 or TRBD2, each matching 5 bases. The CDR3 spans 14 residues. CDR1 and CDR2 from the germline V gene are DFQATT and SNEGSKA (reference sequence). V was pared by 4 bases and J by 7 bases, with 17 bases between.